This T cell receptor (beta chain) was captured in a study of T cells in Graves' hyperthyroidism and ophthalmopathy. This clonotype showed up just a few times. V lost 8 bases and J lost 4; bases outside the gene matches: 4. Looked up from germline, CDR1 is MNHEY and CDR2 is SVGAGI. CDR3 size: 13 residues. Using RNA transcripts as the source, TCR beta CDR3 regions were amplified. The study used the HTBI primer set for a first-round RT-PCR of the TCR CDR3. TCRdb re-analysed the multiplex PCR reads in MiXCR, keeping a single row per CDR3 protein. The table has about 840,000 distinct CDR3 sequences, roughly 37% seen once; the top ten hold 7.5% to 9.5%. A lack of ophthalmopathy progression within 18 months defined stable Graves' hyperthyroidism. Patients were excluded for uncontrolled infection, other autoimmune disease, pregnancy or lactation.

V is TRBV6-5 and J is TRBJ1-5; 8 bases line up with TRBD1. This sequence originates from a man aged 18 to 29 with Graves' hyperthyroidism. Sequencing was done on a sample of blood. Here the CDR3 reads CASRTGRNQPQHF. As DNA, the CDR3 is TGTGCCAGCCGGACAGGGCGGAATCAGCCCCAGCATTTT.